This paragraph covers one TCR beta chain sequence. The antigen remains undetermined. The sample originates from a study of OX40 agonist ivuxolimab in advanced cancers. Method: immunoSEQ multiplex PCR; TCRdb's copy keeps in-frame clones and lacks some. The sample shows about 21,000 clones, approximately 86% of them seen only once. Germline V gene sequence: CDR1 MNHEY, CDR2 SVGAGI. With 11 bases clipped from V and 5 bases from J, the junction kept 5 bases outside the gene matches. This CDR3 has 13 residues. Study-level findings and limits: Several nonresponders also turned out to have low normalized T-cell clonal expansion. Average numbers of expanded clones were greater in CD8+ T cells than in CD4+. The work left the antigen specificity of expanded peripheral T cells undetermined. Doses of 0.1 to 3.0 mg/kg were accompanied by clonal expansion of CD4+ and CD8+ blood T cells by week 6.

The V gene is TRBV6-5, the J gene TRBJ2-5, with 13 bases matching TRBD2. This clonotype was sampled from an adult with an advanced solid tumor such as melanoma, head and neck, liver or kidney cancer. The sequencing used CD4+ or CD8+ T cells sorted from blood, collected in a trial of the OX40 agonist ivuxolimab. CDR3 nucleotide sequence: TGTGCCTGCGAGACTAGCGGGGGGGAGACCCAGTACTTC. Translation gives CACETSGGETQYF.